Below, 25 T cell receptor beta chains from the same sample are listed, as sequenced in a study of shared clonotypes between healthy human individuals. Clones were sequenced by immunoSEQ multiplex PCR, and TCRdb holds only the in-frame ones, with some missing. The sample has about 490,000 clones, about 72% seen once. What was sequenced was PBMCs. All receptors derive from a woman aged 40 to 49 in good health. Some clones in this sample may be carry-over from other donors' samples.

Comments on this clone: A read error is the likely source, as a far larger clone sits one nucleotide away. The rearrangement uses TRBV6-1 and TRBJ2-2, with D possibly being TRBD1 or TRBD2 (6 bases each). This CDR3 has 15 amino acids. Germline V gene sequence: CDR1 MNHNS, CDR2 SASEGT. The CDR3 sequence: CASTPGDTHTWELFF. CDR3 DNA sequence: TGTGCCAGCACCCCGGGGGACACTCACACCTGGGAGCTGTTTTTT.

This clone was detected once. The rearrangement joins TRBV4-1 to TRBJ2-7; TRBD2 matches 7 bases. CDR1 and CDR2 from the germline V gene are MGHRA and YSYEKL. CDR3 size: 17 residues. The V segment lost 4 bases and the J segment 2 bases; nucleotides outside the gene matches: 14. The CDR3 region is CASSRSSEGGWPYEQYF. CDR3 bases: TGCGCCAGCAGCCGCAGTTCGGAGGGAGGGTGGCCCTACGAGCAGTACTTC.

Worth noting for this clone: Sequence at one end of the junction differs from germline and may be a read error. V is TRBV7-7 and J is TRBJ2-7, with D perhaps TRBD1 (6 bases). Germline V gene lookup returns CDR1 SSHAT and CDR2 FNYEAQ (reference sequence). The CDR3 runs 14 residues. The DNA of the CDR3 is TGTGCTAGCAGCTTTGGCCCAGGGGAATACGAGCAGTACTTC. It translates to CASSFGPGEYEQYF.

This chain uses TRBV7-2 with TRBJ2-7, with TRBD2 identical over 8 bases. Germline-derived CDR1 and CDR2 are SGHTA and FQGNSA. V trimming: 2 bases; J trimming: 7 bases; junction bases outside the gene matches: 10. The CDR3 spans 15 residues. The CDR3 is CASSLWSRVAGEQYF. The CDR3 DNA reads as TGTGCCAGCAGCTTATGGTCCAGGGTAGCGGGAGAGCAGTACTTC.

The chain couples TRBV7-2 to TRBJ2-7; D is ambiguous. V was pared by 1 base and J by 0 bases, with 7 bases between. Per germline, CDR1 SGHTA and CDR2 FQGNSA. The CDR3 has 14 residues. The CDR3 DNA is TGTGCCAGCAGCTTAGGGCACAGCTCCTACGAGCAGTACTTC. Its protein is CASSLGHSSYEQYF.

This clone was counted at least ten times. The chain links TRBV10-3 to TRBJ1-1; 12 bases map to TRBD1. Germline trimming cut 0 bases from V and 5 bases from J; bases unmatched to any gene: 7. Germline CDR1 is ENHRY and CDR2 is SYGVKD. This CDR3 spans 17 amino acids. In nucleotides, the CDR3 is TGTGCCATCAGTGAGTCCGGGACAGGGGGCTTTATGACTGAAGCTTTCTTT. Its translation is CAISESGTGGFMTEAFF.

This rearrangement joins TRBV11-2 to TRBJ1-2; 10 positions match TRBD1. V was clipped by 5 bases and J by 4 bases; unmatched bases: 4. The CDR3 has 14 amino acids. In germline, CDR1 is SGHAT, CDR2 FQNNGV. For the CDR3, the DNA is TGTGCCAGCAGCCCGCGGACAGGGGGCTATGGCTACACCTTC. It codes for CASSPRTGGYGYTF.

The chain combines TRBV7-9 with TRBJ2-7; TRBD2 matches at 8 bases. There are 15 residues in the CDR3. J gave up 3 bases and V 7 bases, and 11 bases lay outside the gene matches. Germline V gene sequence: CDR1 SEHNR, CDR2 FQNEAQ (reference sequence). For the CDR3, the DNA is TGTGCCAGCACCGTTATGAGCGGGAGTGGCTACGAGCAGTACTTC. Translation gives CASTVMSGSGYEQYF.

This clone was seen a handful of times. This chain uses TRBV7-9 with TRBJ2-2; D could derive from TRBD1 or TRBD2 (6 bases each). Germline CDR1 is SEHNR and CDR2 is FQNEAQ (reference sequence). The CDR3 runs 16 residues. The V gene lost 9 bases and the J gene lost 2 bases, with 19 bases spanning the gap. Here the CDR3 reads CASRTIGGLNTGELFF. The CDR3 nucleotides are TGTGCCAGTAGGACAATTGGGGGGCTCAACACCGGGGAGCTGTTTTTT. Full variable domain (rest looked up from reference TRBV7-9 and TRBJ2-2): DTGVSQNPRHKITKRGQNVTFRCDPISEHNRLYWYRQTLGQGPEFLTYFQNEAQLEKSRLLSDRFSAERPKGSFSTLEIQRTEQGDSAMYLCASRTIGGLNTGELFFGEGSRLTVL.

CDR3 sequence reads: CASSKTTGSGNTIYF. CDR3 bases: TGCGCCAGCAGCAAGACGACAGGGTCTGGAAACACCATATATTTT. The genes are TRBV5-1 and TRBJ1-3; TRBD1 matches at 7 bases. The V segment lost 4 bases and the J segment 1 base; nucleotides outside the gene matches: 5. Germline CDR1 SGHRS, CDR2 YFSETQ. CDR3 length equals 15 residues.

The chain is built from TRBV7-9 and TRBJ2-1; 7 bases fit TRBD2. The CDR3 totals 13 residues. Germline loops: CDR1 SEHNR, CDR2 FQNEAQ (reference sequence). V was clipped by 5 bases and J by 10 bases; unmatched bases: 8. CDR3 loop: CASSPVGGGEQFF. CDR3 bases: TGTGCCAGCAGCCCAGTTGGGGGAGGGGAGCAGTTCTTC.

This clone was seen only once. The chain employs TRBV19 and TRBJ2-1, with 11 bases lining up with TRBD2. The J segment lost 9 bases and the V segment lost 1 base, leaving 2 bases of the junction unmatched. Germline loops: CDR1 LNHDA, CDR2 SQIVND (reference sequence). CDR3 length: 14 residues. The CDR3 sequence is CASSIGLAGGEQFF. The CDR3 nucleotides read TGTGCCAGTAGTATAGGGCTAGCGGGAGGTGAGCAGTTCTTC.

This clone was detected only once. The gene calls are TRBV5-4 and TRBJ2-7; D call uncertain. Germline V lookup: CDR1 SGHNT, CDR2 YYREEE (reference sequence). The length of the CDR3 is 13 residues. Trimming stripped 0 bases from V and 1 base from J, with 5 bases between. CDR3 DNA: TGTGCCAGCAGCTTGGGGCAGTCCTACGAGCAGTACTTC. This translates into CASSLGQSYEQYF. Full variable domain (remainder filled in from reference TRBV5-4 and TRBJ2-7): ETGVTQSPTHLIKTRGQQVTLRCSSQSGHNTVSWYQQALGQGPQFIFQYYREEENGRGNFPPRFSGLQFPNYSSELNVNALELDDSALYLCASSLGQSYEQYFGPGTRLTVT.

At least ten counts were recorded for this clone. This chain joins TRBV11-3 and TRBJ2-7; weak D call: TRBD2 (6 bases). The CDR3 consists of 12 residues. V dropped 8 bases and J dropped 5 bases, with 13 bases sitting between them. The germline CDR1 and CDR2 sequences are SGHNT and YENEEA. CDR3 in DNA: TGTGCCAGCTCGGGGGTCGAACACGAGCAGTACTTC. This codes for CASSGVEHEQYF.

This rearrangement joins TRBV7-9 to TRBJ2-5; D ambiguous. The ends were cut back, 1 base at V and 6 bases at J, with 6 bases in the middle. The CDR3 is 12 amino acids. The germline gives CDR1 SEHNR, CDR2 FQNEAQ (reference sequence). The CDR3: CASSLEVQTQYF. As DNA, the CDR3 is TGTGCCAGCAGCTTAGAGGTACAGACCCAGTACTTC. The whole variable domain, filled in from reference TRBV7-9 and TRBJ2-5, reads DTGVSQNPRHKITKRGQNVTFRCDPISEHNRLYWYRQTLGQGPEFLTYFQNEAQLEKSRLLSDRFSAERPKGSFSTLEIQRTEQGDSAMYLCASSLEVQTQYFGPGTRLLVL.

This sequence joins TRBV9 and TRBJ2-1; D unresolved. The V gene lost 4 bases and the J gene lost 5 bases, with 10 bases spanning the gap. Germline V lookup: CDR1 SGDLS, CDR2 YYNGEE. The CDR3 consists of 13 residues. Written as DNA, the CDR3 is TGTGCCAGCAGCCCCCTTAGTGACAATGAGCAGTTCTTC. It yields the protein CASSPLSDNEQFF.

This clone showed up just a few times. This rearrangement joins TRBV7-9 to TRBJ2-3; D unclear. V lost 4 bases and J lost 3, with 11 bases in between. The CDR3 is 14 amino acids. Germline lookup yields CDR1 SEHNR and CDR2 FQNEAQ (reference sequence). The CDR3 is CASSSASRTDTQYF. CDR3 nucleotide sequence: TGTGCCAGCAGCTCGGCTAGTAGGACAGATACGCAGTATTTT. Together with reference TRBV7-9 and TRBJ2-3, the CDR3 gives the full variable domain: DTGVSQNPRHKITKRGQNVTFRCDPISEHNRLYWYRQTLGQGPEFLTYFQNEAQLEKSRLLSDRFSAERPKGSFSTLEIQRTEQGDSAMYLCASSSASRTDTQYFGPGTRLTVL.

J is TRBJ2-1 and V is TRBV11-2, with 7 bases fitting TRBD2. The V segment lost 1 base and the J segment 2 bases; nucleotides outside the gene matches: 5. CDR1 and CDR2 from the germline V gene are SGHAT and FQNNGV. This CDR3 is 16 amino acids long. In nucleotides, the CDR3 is TGTGCCAGCAGCTTAGGGAGACTAGCTCCCTACAATGAGCAGTTCTTC. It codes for CASSLGRLAPYNEQFF.

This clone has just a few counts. The CDR3 reads CASSPRTSGSVSGSYEQYF. CDR3 DNA sequence: TGTGCCAGCAGCCCGAGGACTAGCGGGAGTGTTTCCGGCTCCTACGAGCAGTACTTC. The V call is TRBV7-2, the J call TRBJ2-7; TRBD2 matches at 13 bases. Trimming took 5 bases from V and 0 from J; bases not matched to a gene: 13. This CDR3 region has 19 residues. Germline-derived CDR1 and CDR2 are SGHTA and FQGNSA. The full variable domain, in which reference TRBV7-2 and TRBJ2-7 provide the parts outside the CDR3, is GAGVSQSPSNKVTEKGKDVELRCDPISGHTALYWYRQSLGQGLEFLIYFQGNSAPDKSGLPSDRFSAERTGGSVSTLTIQRTQQEDSAVYLCASSPRTSGSVSGSYEQYFGPGTRLTVT.

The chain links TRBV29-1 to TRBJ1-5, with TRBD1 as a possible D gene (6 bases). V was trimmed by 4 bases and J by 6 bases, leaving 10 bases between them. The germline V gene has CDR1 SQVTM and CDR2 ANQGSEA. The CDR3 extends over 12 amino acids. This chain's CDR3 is CSVASRGQPQHF. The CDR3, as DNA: TGCAGCGTTGCGTCCAGGGGTCAGCCCCAGCATTTT.

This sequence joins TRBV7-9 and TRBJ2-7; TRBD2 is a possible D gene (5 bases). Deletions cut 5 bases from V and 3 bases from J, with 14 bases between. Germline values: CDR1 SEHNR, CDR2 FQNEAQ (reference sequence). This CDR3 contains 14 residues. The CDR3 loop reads CASSPSGEGYEQYF. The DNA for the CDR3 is TGTGCCAGCAGCCCGAGCGGAGAGGGCTACGAGCAGTACTTC.

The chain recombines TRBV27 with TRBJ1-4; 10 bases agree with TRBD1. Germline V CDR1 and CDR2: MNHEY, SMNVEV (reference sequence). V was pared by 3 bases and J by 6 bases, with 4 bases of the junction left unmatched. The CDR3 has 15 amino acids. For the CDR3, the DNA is TGTGCCAGCAGTTTGTCCGGGACAGGGGATGAAAAACTGTTTTTT. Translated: CASSLSGTGDEKLFF.

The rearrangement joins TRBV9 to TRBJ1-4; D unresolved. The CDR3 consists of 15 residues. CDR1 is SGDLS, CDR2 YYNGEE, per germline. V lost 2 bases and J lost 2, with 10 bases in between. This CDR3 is CASSVGRTTNEKLFF. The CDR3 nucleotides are TGTGCCAGCAGCGTGGGAAGAACGACTAATGAAAAACTGTTTTTT.

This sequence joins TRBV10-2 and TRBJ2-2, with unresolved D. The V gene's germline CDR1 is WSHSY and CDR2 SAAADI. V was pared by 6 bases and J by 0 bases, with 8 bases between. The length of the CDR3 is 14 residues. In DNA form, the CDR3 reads TGCGCCAGCAGGGCGAGATCGAACACCGGGGAGCTGTTTTTT. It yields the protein CASRARSNTGELFF.

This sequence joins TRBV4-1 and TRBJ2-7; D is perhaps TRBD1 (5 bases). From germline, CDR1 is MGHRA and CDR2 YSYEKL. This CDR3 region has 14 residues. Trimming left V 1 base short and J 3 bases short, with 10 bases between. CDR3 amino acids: CASSQVGVLYEQYF. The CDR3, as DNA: TGCGCCAGCAGCCAAGTAGGGGTTCTCTACGAGCAGTACTTC.